The present T cell receptor beta chain was sequenced within a study of cytomegalovirus exposure and HLA in healthy donors. This CDR3 contains 19 residues. The ends were cut back, 3 bases at V and 1 base at J, with 24 bases in the middle. Germline V gives CDR1 MGHRA, CDR2 YSYEKL. The PCR used 60 Vbeta and 13 Jbeta primers. Original processing methods: A later analysis counted approximately 88 million unique TCR beta chains, some 12 million shared. Here immunoSEQ multiplex PCR was the method, and the copy in TCRdb shows in-frame clones only, minus some. V, J and clone size were drawn from that table, and D and trimming were deduced from the DNA. The sample gives about 150,000 clones, roughly 79% of which show up once; about 3% is in the top ten. A remark on this clone: As yet, its antigen is unknown.

The study's findings and limits: Immune exposure data for these donors was limited to CMV serostatus. In a later analysis, HLA-associated TCR beta chains were more clonally expanded than equally common others. Several of the most significant clusters appeared, in a later analysis, to be linked to common viral pathogens.

Sequencing input: PBMCs. This clonotype was sampled from a man aged 18 to 30 in good health and CMV-seronegative. The rearrangement uses TRBV4-1 and TRBJ1-2; D gene uncertain. CDR3 DNA: TGCGCCAGCAGCCAGACCGACACTTTAAATTACGGTGGTAACTATGGCTACACCTTC. Translating it yields CASSQTDTLNYGGNYGYTF.